This T cell receptor beta chain was sequenced during a study of blood T cell repertoires in COVID-19 (dated by TCRdb to the early 2020s). Looking at the study overall: Samples from collaborators originated in the United States, Italy and Spain and spanned both the acute and convalescent phases of COVID-19. Samples came from the ongoing ImmuneRACE study (first 160 participants) plus 1,254 subjects from 6 global collaborators. Where HLA class I and class II types were available, the types were taken from metadata supplied by the sample provider, not from assay-based typing. Sample metadata almost always included a de-identified subject ID, COVID-19 status, age in years and sex. The dataset comprised deeply sampled blood TCRbeta repertoires from subjects exposed to, actively infected with, or recovered from COVID-19. The repertoires were released in a freely available public database meant as a resource for research on the immune response to SARS-CoV-2. The material from the prospective study consisted of cDNA or gDNA derived from T cells, B-cell-depleted T cells, or PBMCs.

Comments on this clone: Its antigen is still unknown. No much larger clone is present one base from it, and per-base qualities are unavailable.

The germline V gene encodes CDR1 SGHAT and CDR2 FQNNGV. The CDR3 covers 14 residues, taking in both the cysteine and the phenylalanine. Only the CDR3 portion is preserved as DNA: 42 bases, with reading frame beginning at the first base. V sheds 6 bases and J sheds 6 bases, leaving 15 bases between their ends. Points the paper makes about the study in general: The amount of clinical and demographic metadata varied by source and participant and was provided uncurated.

Whole blood was collected in K2EDTA tubes by collaborating institutions according to the institutions' own protocols. For TCRbeta analysis, collaborators shipped samples as frozen whole blood, isolated PBMCs, or DNA extracted from either of those sample types. TCRbeta CDR3 regions were amplified from genomic DNA using the immunoSEQ Assay, a bias-controlled multiplex PCR. Concerning the study's data processing: The number of nucleated cells in each sample was estimated from the amplification of reference gene primers within the assay. To quantify the absolute abundance of each unique TCRbeta CDR3 rearrangement, sequence reads were collapsed and filtered. Productive Simpson clonality was computed per sample as the square root of Simpson's diversity index over productive rearrangements. The source is immuneACCESS, and TCRdb retained only in-frame sequences with V and J called. Part of the clones is not carried over; for the studies checked, unresolved V genes explain less than half of this, and the remainder is unexplained. The DNA was the basis for D and trimming; V, J and clone size are from that table. Across this sample there are about 74,000 clones, with around 90% seen only once. More than 1.5% of the sample rests with the top ten.

The chain employs TRBV11-2 and TRBJ2-1, with a tentative D gene TRBD1 over 6 matching bases. Material: peripheral blood. The receptor was isolated from a woman aged 80 or older with active or convalescent COVID-19. Here the CDR3 is given as CASRGPGVVNEQFF. The nucleotides are TGTGCCAGCAGGGGTCCAGGGGTGGTCAATGAGCAGTTCTTC.